This TCR beta chain is drawn from a study of blood T cell repertoires in COVID-19. As for the study in general: Some COVID-19 samples were acute and others convalescent; all came from the United States, Italy and Spain. PBMCs, B-cell-depleted T cells, or T cells provided the cDNA or gDNA that made up the material.

In the authors' workflow: Amplification of reference gene primers provided the estimated nucleated cell counts. Generated by immunoSEQ multiplex PCR, the TCRdb table keeps only in-frame clones and is missing some. The V and J calls and the clone size are those of that table, but D and trimming were determined from the DNA. The sample shows about 36,000 clones, just over 90% of them seen only once. Trimming pared 4 bases from V and 0 bases from J, leaving 13 bases between. Looked up from germline, CDR1 is SGDLS and CDR2 is YYNGEE. CDR3 size: 16 residues. The TCR comes from a human donor in a cohort sampled during active COVID-19. V gene TRBV9 combines with J gene TRBJ2-2; a possible D gene is TRBD1 (5 bases). The sample taken for sequencing was peripheral blood. The CDR3 loop reads CASSLTAPTNTGELFF. CDR3 DNA sequence: TGTGCCAGCAGCTTGACAGCGCCTACGAACACCGGGGAGCTGTTTTTT.